This TCR beta chain was profiled in a study of shared clonotypes between healthy human individuals (TCRdb year 2020). Regarding the complete study: A few men and a couple of women, aged 18 to 49 years, made up the cohort. For each donor, CD4 naive and CD4 memory were each run on three plates, CD8 naive on two plates, and CD8 memory on one plate. Blood TCR repertoires of five healthy adults were deeply sequenced to estimate repertoire size and the extent of clonotype sharing between individuals. To increase sequencing depth and limit assay-specific biases, different laboratories used diverse techniques to prepare libraries and sequence TCR repertoires. Leukapheresis yielded between about 0.85 and 9.5 billion PBMCs per donor. Findings and caveats that apply to the study as a whole: Only blood was sampled, and tissue TCR repertoires likely differ from those in blood. Because the study included only a small number of donors, the genetic and exposure-history diversity represented was limited. Pairwise subsampling led to the expectation that sequencing depth would affect the degree of clonotype sharing among donors. Naive subsets generally had larger estimated clonotype richness than memory subsets. Across a few donors, approximately 4.9% of naive CD4, roughly 3.5% of naive CD8, roughly 2.3% of memory CD4, and approximately 0.4% of memory CD8 clonotypes were shared. Compared with non-shared clonotypes, clonotypes shared by all four sorted-subset donors had higher generation probabilities. Incomplete sequencing was indicated by rarefaction of sorted-subset datasets, despite the large sequencing depth.

On this clone itself: Its binding antigen is unknown. The sample holds no much larger clone one base away, and base qualities are not on file. This sample includes further DNA sequences coding for the same CDR3.

Using the deep immunoSEQ assay, TCR CDR3 regions were amplified from genomic DNA by multiplex PCR. Extracted genomic DNA from each cell subset was spread evenly across all wells of several immunoSEQ 96-well plates, with each plate serving as a replicate. Each replicate PCR for sorted subsets received roughly 0.2 ug genomic DNA, equal to roughly 33,000 T cell genomes. Purified libraries were measured with a Qubit 3.0 fluorometer, size-checked on a Bioanalyzer 2100, and measured again with the KAPA Library Quantification kit. A separate single-read 150-cycle Illumina NextSeq 550 flow cell was used to sequence each immunoSEQ 96-well plate. Under the source paper's analysis protocol: Because the immunoSEQ output included only junctional sequences and no quality scores, the filtering could not be the same as the filtering used for full-length reads. To assign V/J genes and CDR3, sequences were annotated against IMGT germline references using PyIR, a Python wrapper for IgBLAST v1.9. Reads were removed for weak V/J assignments (E-value above 1e-6), missing CDR3, stop codons, out-of-frame junctions, or ambiguous translated residues. V3J clonotypes were defined by identical inferred V gene, J gene, and CDR3 amino acid sequence. To compute the percentage overlap between repertoires, the number of shared unique clonotypes was divided by the size of the smaller repertoire. Repertoire richness was assessed with RTK rarefaction, the Chao1 estimator, and Recon v2.1 estimates of unobserved clonotypes. For all TCRbeta clonotypes obtained by the gDNA method from four donors, generation probabilities were computed with OLGA. TCRdb holds this immuneACCESS table with in-frame rearrangements only. Some clones are missing; in checked studies, unresolved V genes explain under half, and the rest has no known cause. V and J calls and clone size are copied from that table; D and trimming were computed from the DNA. The sample table lists about 2 million clones, approximately 95% of them with a count of one. About 1.1% of the sample belongs to the ten largest clones.

As encoded in the germline V gene, CDR1 is SGHAT while CDR2 is FQNNGV. V and J lose 1 base and 4 bases, and a span of 11 bases separates them. From cysteine to phenylalanine, the CDR3 is 16 amino acids long. Only the CDR3 region is kept as DNA, spanning 48 bases read in frame from base 1. CD8 naive samples were CD45RO-negative cells positively selected for CCR7, giving a CD45RA+CCR7+ population that excluded TemRA cells. Donors were healthy HIV-negative adults with no recently reported acute infections or vaccinations. Only Caucasian adults living in Nashville, Tennessee, USA were represented among the donors. Blood was obtained by leukapheresis, after which PBMCs were separated by Ficoll-Histopaque density gradient centrifugation and cryopreserved in liquid nitrogen vapor phase. Analytical flow cytometry was used to check the purity and quantity of each magnetically sorted T cell population. From each sorted fraction, genomic DNA was isolated and quantified by UV absorbance on a Nanodrop 2000c.

The chain joins TRBV11-2 to TRBJ2-6; the D element might be TRBD1 or TRBD2, as each aligns at 5 bases. This TCR was recovered from a man younger than 35 in good health. Sequenced: naive CD8+ T cells sorted from blood. The cell subset or site tag for this specimen amounts to: CD45RA+CCR7+. The CDR3 sequence is CASSLGPGTGANVLTF. The DNA sequence is as follows: TGTGCCAGCAGCTTAGGTCCGGGGACCGGGGCCAACGTCCTGACTTTC.